One T cell receptor beta chain is described in this entry. Its cognate antigen is unknown. The study ran its PCR with 60 Vbeta and 13 Jbeta primers. Sequencing was performed with immunoSEQ multiplex PCR; in TCRdb, only in-frame clones are kept and a portion is missing. Seen here are roughly 140,000 clones, about four fifths observed once, and the top ten hold under 4.5%. This entry comes from a study of cytomegalovirus exposure and HLA in healthy donors. General study findings and limits: Later work showed greater clonal expansion in HLA-associated TCR beta chains than in equally common others.

The V segment lost 3 bases and the J segment 12 bases; nucleotides outside the gene matches: 10. This CDR3 has 13 residues. Looked up from germline, CDR1 is KGHSH and CDR2 is LQKENI. The receptor's source is a man in his forties or fifties in good health and CMV-seropositive. The specimen was PBMCs. The chain is built from TRBV18 and TRBJ1-1; 7 bases match TRBD1. The CDR3 nucleotides read TGTGCCAGCTCACCCACCAACAGGGGCGAATCTTTCTTT. Protein product: CASSPTNRGESFF.